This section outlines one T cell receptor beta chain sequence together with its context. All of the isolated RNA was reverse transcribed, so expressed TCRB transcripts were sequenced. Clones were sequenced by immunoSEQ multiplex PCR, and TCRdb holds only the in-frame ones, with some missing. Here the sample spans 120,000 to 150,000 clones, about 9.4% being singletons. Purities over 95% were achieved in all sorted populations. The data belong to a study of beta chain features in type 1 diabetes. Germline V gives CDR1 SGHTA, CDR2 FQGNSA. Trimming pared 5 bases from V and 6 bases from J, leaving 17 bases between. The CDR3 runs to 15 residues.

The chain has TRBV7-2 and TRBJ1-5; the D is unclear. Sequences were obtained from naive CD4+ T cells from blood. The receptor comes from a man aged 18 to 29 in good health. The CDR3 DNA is TGTGCCAGCAGCCCCTCCCGGGGAAATTCTCAGCCCCAGCATTTT. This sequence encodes CASSPSRGNSQPQHF.